This T cell receptor beta chain was documented in a study of radiotherapy plus CTLA-4 blockade in lung cancer (dated by TCRdb to 2016 to 2019). Regarding the study in general: Among the enrolled patients, about 19% had an objective response, and 25% to 35% reached disease control. The research as a whole found: After treatment with radiotherapy and ipilimumab, TCR clones that came from tumors expanded in the peripheral blood. The strongest predictors of response were reported to be early dynamic shifts in blood T cell clones along with a rise in serum interferon-beta following radiation.

Focal radiation therapy combined with CTLA-4 blockade (ipilimumab) was tested in patients with chemo-refractory metastatic non-small-cell lung cancer. The library came from the immunoSEQ multiplex PCR assay. The immuneACCESS repertoire file appears here via TCRdb, limited to in-frame rearrangements. These files lack a portion of the clones; in checked studies, under half of the deficit traces to unresolved V genes, and the cause of the others is not known. For this sample the table gives about 59,000 clones, of which approximately 76% were detected only once. The ten largest make up 2.9% of the sample. CDR1 and CDR2, looked up from the germline V gene, are MGHRA and YSYEKL. From V the trimming removes 5 bases and from J it removes 7 bases, while the gene matches leave 12 bases of the junction unaccounted for. CDR3 length: 15 amino acids, cysteine to phenylalanine. The kept DNA is CDR3 alone, 45 bases in frame from the first base.

Comment on this clone: Its antigen target is currently unknown. Per-base qualities were not stored, and no clone one base away is much larger.

This TCR was recovered from a human donor with non-small cell lung cancer who had a complete response to radiotherapy plus ipilimumab. The chain is assembled from TRBV4-1 and TRBJ2-7; TRBD1 matches 9 bases in the middle. The sample here was peripheral blood, taken from a patient treated with radiotherapy plus ipilimumab. For the CDR3, the sequence is CASSDSGTGKGEQYF. The DNA sequence reads TGCGCCAGCAGCGATTCCGGGACAGGGAAAGGTGAGCAGTACTTC.